These 18 T cell receptor beta chains originate from one sample sequenced in a study of post-analysis software for immune sequencing data. These receptors have no known antigen. Unique molecular identifiers featured in each of the TCR beta cDNA libraries. Each CDR3 protein gets one entry after TCRdb re-called the PCR reads with MiXCR. The sample lists about 500,000 distinct CDR3 sequences; roughly 45% were seen once. Study findings and constraints: Included in a set of five TRBV segments more frequent in patients than controls were TRBV5-6, TRBV5-1 and TRBV20-1.

Sequenced sample: blood. The receptors were gathered from a girl between 5 and 17 years old with multiple sclerosis.

The chain couples TRBV5-1 to TRBJ2-7; TRBD2 matches at 9 bases. Germline V CDR1 and CDR2: SGHRS, YFSETQ. The CDR3 spans 15 residues. J was trimmed by 3 bases and V by 0 bases; bases with no gene match: 4. The CDR3 bases are TGCGCCAGCAGCTTGGATAGCGGGGGCCTCTACGAGCAGTACTTC. It translates to CASSLDSGGLYEQYF.

Concerning this clonotype itself: The germline gene is not matched at one end of the junction; a read error may be the cause. The genes are TRBV5-1 and TRBJ2-5, with TRBD2 matching 9 bases. The CDR3 extends over 15 amino acids. Germline CDR1 reads SGHRS; CDR2 reads YFSETQ. CDR3 coding DNA: TGCGTCAGCAGCTTGGACGCGGGGGGGCAAGAGACCCAGTACTTC. It specifies CVSSLDAGGQETQYF. Together with reference TRBV5-1 and TRBJ2-5, the CDR3 gives the full variable domain: KAGVTQTPRYLIKTRGQQVTLSCSPISGHRSVSWYQQTPGQGLQFLFEYFSETQRNKGNFPGRFSGRQFSNSRSEMNVSTLELGDSALYLCVSSLDAGGQETQYFGPGTRLLVL.

The chain links TRBV4-1 to TRBJ2-7; 14 positions agree with TRBD2. The germline gives CDR1 MGHRA, CDR2 YSYEKL. The CDR3 runs to 15 residues. Trimming at V came to 4 bases and at J to 4 bases, leaving 3 bases not matched to a gene. The CDR3: CASSPGTSGRYEQYF. The DNA of the CDR3 is TGCGCCAGCAGCCCGGGGACTAGCGGGAGATACGAGCAGTACTTC.

V and J are TRBV12-3 or TRBV12-4 and TRBJ1-4; no clear D gene. Trimming took 8 bases from V and 3 from J, leaving 16 bases between them. CDR3 length: 15 amino acids. The CDR3 sequence: CASLDRQAPNEKLFF. The CDR3 DNA is TGTGCCAGCCTCGATCGGCAGGCTCCTAATGAAAAACTGTTTTTT.

This chain links TRBV20-1 with TRBJ2-7, with 9 bases fitting TRBD2. The CDR3 contains 14 residues. Losses at the gene ends were 4 bases for V and 7 bases for J; bases not matched to a gene: 11. Germline assignment: CDR1 DFQATT and CDR2 SNEGSKA (reference sequence). Here the CDR3 reads CSANRGSGRTEQYF. The CDR3 DNA reads as TGCAGTGCTAACCGTGGGAGCGGGAGGACTGAGCAGTACTTC.

V gene TRBV28 combines with J gene TRBJ2-1; 14 nucleotides line up with TRBD2. J was trimmed by 7 bases and V by 6 bases; bases with no gene match: 8. Germline V CDR1 and CDR2: MDHEN, SYDVKM. This CDR3 has 16 amino acids. CDR3 region: CASSGTSGSIANEQFF. CDR3 coding DNA: TGTGCCAGCAGCGGGACTAGCGGGAGTATAGCGAATGAGCAGTTCTTC.

V and J are TRBV7-2 and TRBJ2-6; D is uncertain. V lost 2 bases to trimming and J lost 4 bases, with 12 bases between them. The germline CDR1 and CDR2 sequences are SGHTA and FQGNSA. The CDR3 contains 16 residues. CDR3 nucleotides: TGTGCCAGCAGCTTACAAGGGCCGGCCGGGGCCAACGTCCTGACTTTC. This codes for CASSLQGPAGANVLTF.

Details on this clonotype: The final CDR3 position lacks the conserved phenylalanine or tryptophan, pointing to a likely read error. The rearrangement uses TRBV7-2 and TRBJ2-5, with D possibly being TRBD1 (6 bases). CDR3 size: 14 residues. Germline loops: CDR1 SGHTA, CDR2 FQGNSA. Trimming removed 2 bases at V and 1 base at J, with 8 bases between. CDR3 DNA sequence: TGTGCCAGCAGCTTAAACAGGGTCCAAGAGACCCAGTACTCC. This encodes CASSLNRVQETQYS.

This clonotype was recorded a few times. The DNA is omitted, as the CDR3 cannot be located on it reliably, and the CDR3 follows TCRdb's listing. The chain carries TRBV7-8 and TRBJ1-3; TRBD1 reflects the table's D call only, with no check against the DNA. Including both end residues, the CDR3 is 17 amino acids long. Germline assignment: CDR1 SGHVS and CDR2 FQNEAQ. CDR3 region: CASSLVGTGATGNTTYF.

This clonotype was observed a few times. This rearrangement joins TRBV28 to TRBJ2-6, with 12 bases that match TRBD1. Germline lookup yields CDR1 MDHEN and CDR2 SYDVKM. The CDR3 has 19 residues. The junction had 3 bases not matched to a gene; V was cut back by 0 bases and J by 0 bases. CDR3 loop: CASSLWGTGGISGANVLTF. The DNA of the CDR3 is TGTGCCAGCAGTTTATGGGGGACAGGGGGCATCTCTGGGGCCAACGTCCTGACTTTC.

This rearrangement joins TRBV10-3 to TRBJ1-1; D uncertain. Trimming took off 10 bases at V and 5 bases at J, with 14 bases between the two ends. The CDR3 has 12 residues. The germline CDR1 and CDR2 sequences are ENHRY and SYGVKD. For the CDR3, the DNA is TGTGCCACACAAGGGTTTCGAACTGAAGCTTTCTTT. As protein: CATQGFRTEAFF.

Comment on this clonotype: The germline gene is not matched at one end of the junction; a read error may be the cause. This chain joins TRBV10-3 and TRBJ2-1, with 9 bases fitting TRBD2. Per the germline V gene, CDR1 is ENHRY and CDR2 is SYGVKD. CDR3 length equals 16 residues. CDR3 nucleotides: TGTGCCATCAGTGGGACCGGGACTAGCAACTACAATGAGCAGATCTTC. Translating it yields CAISGTGTSNYNEQIF.

This rearrangement joins TRBV7-2 to TRBJ2-1; D is perhaps TRBD2 (5 bases). With 3 bases removed from V and 10 bases from J, the gap between germline ends came to 19 bases. The CDR3 is made up of 15 amino acids. Germline assignment: CDR1 SGHTA and CDR2 FQGNSA. For the CDR3, the DNA is TGTGCCAGCAGCTTCGGGATTTTACAGTGGGGAGAGCAGTTCTTC. It encodes CASSFGILQWGEQFF.

The V gene is TRBV29-1, the J gene TRBJ2-1; D gene ambiguous. Trimming removed 3 bases at V and 10 bases at J, with 4 bases between. The germline CDR1 and CDR2 sequences are SQVTM and ANQGSEA. This CDR3 comprises 9 residues. The CDR3 region is CSVEEEQFF. Written as DNA, the CDR3 is TGCAGCGTTGAGGAGGAGCAGTTCTTC.

This clonotype was observed a handful of times. The V gene is TRBV28, the J gene TRBJ2-5; 13 bases are a match to TRBD2. The CDR3 contains 15 residues. Losses at the gene ends were 5 bases for V and 5 bases for J; bases not matched to a gene: 5. Germline CDR1 and CDR2: MDHEN and SYDVKM. CDR3 loop: CASSVLAGGGETQYF. The CDR3 bases are TGTGCCAGCAGTGTACTAGCGGGAGGGGGTGAGACCCAGTACTTC.

The chain employs TRBV24-1 and TRBJ1-2, with 11 bases that match TRBD1. Unmatched junction bases numbered 11, after V lost 7 bases and J lost 2 bases. The CDR3 covers 17 residues. CDR1 and CDR2 from the germline V gene are KGHDR and SFDVKD. CDR3 sequence reads: CATRDRGLTTMNYGYTF. As DNA, the CDR3 is TGTGCCACCAGGGACAGGGGGCTGACAACTATGAACTATGGCTACACCTTC.

This clonotype occurred a few times. The rearrangement uses TRBV10-3 and TRBJ2-5, with D possibly TRBD2 on 5 matching bases. The CDR3 is made up of 13 amino acids. The ends were cut back, 2 bases at V and 2 bases at J, with 6 bases in the middle. Germline CDR1 ENHRY, CDR2 SYGVKD. This CDR3 reads CAISEREQETQYF. The CDR3 DNA sequence: TGTGCCATCAGTGAGCGGGAACAAGAGACCCAGTACTTC.

CDR3 sequence reads: CASSLKPLGVYEQYF. CDR3 nucleotide sequence: TGTGCCAGCAGTTTAAAACCGCTAGGTGTCTACGAGCAGTACTTC. The chain is built from TRBV27 and TRBJ2-7; unclear D gene. The V end lost 2 bases, the J end lost 3 bases, and 14 bases lay between the germline ends. The length of the CDR3 is 15 residues. Germline CDR1 and CDR2: MNHEY and SMNVEV (reference sequence).